This section outlines one TCR beta chain sequence together with its context. This record belongs to a study of T cells in Graves' hyperthyroidism and ophthalmopathy. RNA transcripts yielded amplified TCR beta CDR3 regions. With the HTBI primer set, the TCR CDR3 went through a first round of RT-PCR. TCRdb re-analysed the multiplex PCR reads in MiXCR, keeping a single row per CDR3 protein. The sample consists of 480,000 or so distinct CDR3 sequences, over 13% of them appearing once. J gave up 4 bases and V 3 bases, and 5 bases lay outside the gene matches. CDR1 and CDR2 (germline): SGHRS, YFSETQ. The CDR3 contains 14 residues.

The chain has TRBV5-1 and TRBJ1-1; 8 bases map to TRBD1. This sequence was found in a woman between 18 and 30 years old with Graves' hyperthyroidism. The sequencing input was blood. For the CDR3, the DNA is TGCGCCAGCAGCTCGGATACAGGGGGCACTGAAGCTTTCTTT. The encoded protein is CASSSDTGGTEAFF.